The 17 T cell receptor beta chains presented below share a single source sample, sequenced in a study of technical replicates of blood from a handful of donors. Measured with immunoSEQ multiplex PCR; TCRdb has only the in-frame clones, and not every one. The sample shows some 60,000 clones, around 96% of them seen only once. The sequenced material came from PBMCs. The receptors originated from a human donor in good health. Some clones in this sample may be carry-over from other donors' samples.

This clone was seen only once. The J gene is TRBJ2-7, the V gene TRBV2, with 9 bases lining up with TRBD2. CDR1 and CDR2 from the germline V gene are SNHLY and FYNNEI. V shed 6 bases, J shed 9 bases, and the junction held 6 bases outside the gene matches. The CDR3 spans 12 residues. Written as DNA, the CDR3 is TGTGCCAGCAGCGGGGCGGGGGGGAGGCAGTACTTC. Translated, it gives CASSGAGGRQYF.

V gene TRBV9 combines with J gene TRBJ2-2, with D possibly TRBD1 on 5 matching bases. Germline V gene sequence: CDR1 SGDLS, CDR2 YYNGEE. The ends were cut back, 1 base at V and 4 bases at J, with 11 bases in the middle. This CDR3 has 15 amino acids. CDR3 sequence (DNA): TGTGCCAGCAGCGTACCTCCAAGGGGCACCGGGGAGCTGTTTTTT. Translating it yields CASSVPPRGTGELFF. The variable domain in full, completed from reference TRBV9 and TRBJ2-2, reads DSGVTQTPKHLITATGQRVTLRCSPRSGDLSVYWYQQSLDQGLQFLIQYYNGEERAKGNILERFSAQQFPDLHSELNLSSLELGDSALYFCASSVPPRGTGELFFGEGSRLTVL.

The V call is TRBV5-1, the J call TRBJ2-7, with 10 bases fitting TRBD1. Germline V gene data show CDR1 as SGHRS and CDR2 as YFSETQ. V was pared by 0 bases and J by 2 bases, with 2 bases of the junction left unmatched. This CDR3 has 15 residues. CDR3 sequence (DNA): TGCGCCAGCAGCTTGGGAGACAGGGGGCCCTACGAGCAGTACTTC. Translated: CASSLGDRGPYEQYF.

The chain has TRBV4-1 and TRBJ2-4; D perhaps matches TRBD1 (5 bases). The CDR3 consists of 15 residues. Trimming pared 8 bases from V and 0 bases from J, leaving 14 bases between. Germline lookup yields CDR1 MGHRA and CDR2 YSYEKL. The CDR3 here is CASGLTDLAKNIQYF. The CDR3 region has the DNA TGCGCCAGCGGCTTGACAGATTTAGCCAAAAACATTCAGTACTTC.

This chain connects TRBV5-1 to TRBJ2-7; 14 bases line up with TRBD2. Trimming cost V 4 bases and J 6 bases; bases outside gene matches: 3. This CDR3 has 14 residues. CDR1 is SGHRS and CDR2 is YFSETQ in the germline V gene. DNA for the CDR3: TGCGCCAGCAGCCGGACTAGCGGGGGGTTCGAGCAGTACTTC. Translation: CASSRTSGGFEQYF.

J is TRBJ2-3 and V is TRBV5-6; D call uncertain. Trimming left V 1 base short and J 2 bases short, with 5 bases between. This CDR3 region has 13 residues. Germline V CDR1 and CDR2: SGHDT, YYEEEE. The CDR3 DNA sequence: TGTGCCAGCAGCTTGACTTCCACAGATACGCAGTATTTT. Translating gives CASSLTSTDTQYF. The whole variable domain, filled in from reference TRBV5-6 and TRBJ2-3, reads DAGVTQSPTHLIKTRGQQVTLRCSPKSGHDTVSWYQQALGQGPQFIFQYYEEEERQRGNFPDRFSGHQFPNYSSELNVNALLLGDSALYLCASSLTSTDTQYFGPGTRLTVL.

This clone has only one observation. CDR3: CASSPGQGSTGELFF. The CDR3 DNA sequence: TGTGCCAGCAGCCCGGGACAGGGGAGCACCGGGGAGCTGTTTTTT. The V gene is TRBV5-5, the J gene TRBJ2-2, with TRBD1 matching over 10 bases. CDR1 is SGHKS, CDR2 YYEKEE, per germline (reference sequence). V was clipped by 4 bases and J by 4 bases; unmatched bases: 4. The CDR3 is 15 residues long.

The chain uses TRBV5-1 and TRBJ2-6; 8 nucleotides line up with TRBD1. This CDR3 comprises 15 residues. The J segment lost 2 bases and the V segment lost 3 bases, leaving 1 base of the junction unmatched. Germline V gene sequence: CDR1 SGHRS, CDR2 YFSETQ. CDR3 nucleotides: TGCGCCAGCAGCTCACAGGGGGCTGGGGCCAACGTCCTGACTTTC. Encoded protein: CASSSQGAGANVLTF. Full variable domain (outside the CDR3, taken from reference TRBV5-1 and TRBJ2-6): KAGVTQTPRYLIKTRGQQVTLSCSPISGHRSVSWYQQTPGQGLQFLFEYFSETQRNKGNFPGRFSGRQFSNSRSEMNVSTLELGDSALYLCASSSQGAGANVLTFGAGSRLTVL.

CDR3 sequence reads: CASSHQDTQYF. CDR3 nucleotide sequence: TGTGCCAGCAGCCATCAAGATACGCAGTATTTT. The gene calls are TRBV11-2 and TRBJ2-3; no reliable D call. The germline V and J ends were trimmed by 5 bases and 5 bases, with 5 bases remaining between them. The germline gives CDR1 SGHAT, CDR2 FQNNGV. The CDR3 extends over 11 amino acids.

The chain uses TRBV4-1 and TRBJ2-7; 9 bases fit TRBD1. Germline CDR1 MGHRA, CDR2 YSYEKL. This CDR3 is 15 amino acids long. V shed 0 bases, J shed 3 bases, and the junction held 3 bases outside the gene matches. DNA for the CDR3: TGCGCCAGCAGCCAAGAGCCGGACAGGGGCTACGAGCAGTACTTC. Amino acid sequence: CASSQEPDRGYEQYF.

CDR3 DNA sequence: TGTGCCAGCAGTTTTGGAAGAGCGGCCTACAATGAGCAGTTCTTC. This encodes CASSFGRAAYNEQFF. The chain joins TRBV2 to TRBJ2-1; possible D gene TRBD2, 5 bases. Per germline, CDR1 SNHLY and CDR2 FYNNEI. The CDR3 has 15 residues. The ends were cut back, 5 bases at V and 2 bases at J, with 13 bases in the middle.

This chain links TRBV5-4 with TRBJ1-1; TRBD1 is a possible D gene (6 bases). The CDR3 contains 15 residues. The V end lost 3 bases, the J end lost 8 bases, and 20 bases lay between the germline ends. The germline V gene has CDR1 SGHNT and CDR2 YYREEE (reference sequence). Here the CDR3 reads CASSSNRVAQEEAFF. The CDR3 region has the DNA TGTGCCAGCAGCTCGAACAGGGTTGCGCAGGAGGAAGCTTTCTTT. The full variable domain, its missing parts supplied by reference TRBV5-4 and TRBJ1-1, is ETGVTQSPTHLIKTRGQQVTLRCSSQSGHNTVSWYQQALGQGPQFIFQYYREEENGRGNFPPRFSGLQFPNYSSELNVNALELDDSALYLCASSSNRVAQEEAFFGQGTRLTVV.

This sequence joins TRBV5-1 and TRBJ2-1; possible D gene TRBD2, 7 bases. The CDR3 has 14 residues. V was pared by 4 bases and J by 10 bases, with 18 bases between. Germline V gives CDR1 SGHRS, CDR2 YFSETQ. The DNA of the CDR3 is TGCGCCAGCAGCCCCGAGGGGGGGGCGGGAGAGCAGTTCTTC. Protein product: CASSPEGGAGEQFF.

This rearrangement joins TRBV4-2 to TRBJ2-5, with TRBD2 identical over 7 bases. The germline V gene encodes CDR1 LGHNA and CDR2 YNFKEQ. The length of the CDR3 is 14 residues. V dropped 4 bases and J dropped 0; count of bases not matched to a gene: 2. CDR3 nucleotides: TGTGCCAGCAGCCGCACTAGCGACCAAGAGACCCAGTACTTC. Translation: CASSRTSDQETQYF.

The rearrangement uses TRBV5-1 and TRBJ2-1, with D possibly matching TRBD2 (6 bases). The CDR3 is 16 amino acids. V lost 0 bases to trimming and J lost 1 base, with 11 bases between them. CDR1 is SGHRS and CDR2 is YFSETQ in the germline V gene. In nucleotides, the CDR3 is TGCGCCAGCAGCTTGGCCGGCGGGAATTCCTACAATGAGCAGTTCTTC. This sequence encodes CASSLAGGNSYNEQFF. Together with reference TRBV5-1 and TRBJ2-1, the CDR3 gives the full variable domain: KAGVTQTPRYLIKTRGQQVTLSCSPISGHRSVSWYQQTPGQGLQFLFEYFSETQRNKGNFPGRFSGRQFSNSRSEMNVSTLELGDSALYLCASSLAGGNSYNEQFFGPGTRLTVL.

The chain carries TRBV7-3 and TRBJ2-2; no clear D. The CDR3 has 13 residues. Germline values: CDR1 SGHTA, CDR2 FQGTGA. Between the trimmed V and J ends, which lost 8 bases and 6 bases, there was a span of 13 bases. CDR3 residues: CASRSTPAGELFF. CDR3 bases: TGTGCCAGCCGATCCACCCCGGCCGGGGAGCTGTTTTTT.

The J gene is TRBJ1-6, the V gene TRBV4-3; D not resolved. CDR1 and CDR2 (germline): LGHNA, YSLEER. The V gene lost 3 bases and the J gene lost 7 bases, with 19 bases spanning the gap. The CDR3 extends over 17 amino acids. The CDR3 here is CASSQDGPGLGNSPLHF. CDR3 nucleotide sequence: TGCGCCAGCAGCCAGGATGGTCCAGGACTGGGAAATTCACCCCTCCACTTT.